This T cell receptor beta chain was documented in a study of cytomegalovirus exposure and HLA in healthy donors. Study observations and caveats: There were around 160 TCR beta chains listed as cytomegalovirus-associated.

Of note for this clone: Antigen unknown.

It was with 60 Vbeta and 13 Jbeta primers that the PCR ran. Here immunoSEQ multiplex PCR was the method, and the copy in TCRdb shows in-frame clones only, minus some. The sample includes some 85,000 clones, around 84% seen only once; the top ten take around 2.3%. The CDR3 totals 11 residues. V lost 6 bases to trimming and J lost 7 bases, with 9 bases between them. From germline, CDR1 is MNHEY and CDR2 SVGAGI. The J gene is TRBJ1-1, the V gene TRBV6-5; D perhaps matches TRBD1 (5 bases). Sequenced material: PBMCs. This receptor was obtained from a man aged 18 to 35 in good health and CMV-seronegative. The CDR3 DNA follows: TGTGCCAGCAGGATTAGGGGTGAAGCTTTCTTT. Residues: CASRIRGEAFF.